These 4 T cell receptor beta chains were all obtained from the same sample, sequenced in a study of technical replicates of blood from four donors. The assay was immunoSEQ multiplex PCR, and TCRdb's table has in-frame clones only and misses some. The table shows around 16,000 clones, with around 86% occurring only once. Sequenced input: PBMCs. These receptors were collected from a human donor in good health.

This chain links TRBV10-1 with TRBJ1-1; D call uncertain. This CDR3 region has 11 residues. Germline-derived CDR1 and CDR2 are WNHNN and SYGVQD (reference sequence). Trimming left V 4 bases short and J 8 bases short, with 8 bases between. CDR3 amino acids: CASSARGEAFF. DNA for the CDR3: TGCGCCAGCAGTGCCCGAGGGGAAGCTTTCTTT.

This chain connects TRBV5-1 to TRBJ2-7, with D perhaps TRBD2 (6 bases). The V gene lost 2 bases and the J gene lost 5 bases, with 14 bases spanning the gap. The germline gives CDR1 SGHRS, CDR2 YFSETQ. The CDR3 contains 14 residues. In DNA form, the CDR3 reads TGCGCCAGCAGCTTTGGGACCCGGGGGAACGAGCAGTACTTC. This translates into CASSFGTRGNEQYF.

The V gene is TRBV6-1, the J gene TRBJ1-2; 9 nucleotides match TRBD1. In germline, CDR1 is MNHNS, CDR2 SASEGT. Trimming removed 3 bases from V and 4 bases from J; junction bases left unmatched: 12. This CDR3 comprises 17 residues. The CDR3: CASSDYNPGTGPYGYTF. The CDR3 DNA is TGTGCCAGCAGTGACTATAACCCCGGGACAGGGCCCTATGGCTACACCTTC.

V usage is TRBV11-3 and J usage is TRBJ2-1; the D is unclear. V was pared by 1 base and J by 0 bases, with 7 bases between. Germline loops: CDR1 SGHNT, CDR2 YENEEA. The CDR3 extends over 15 amino acids. The chain's CDR3 is CASSLGGHSYNEQFF. Here the CDR3 DNA reads TGTGCCAGCAGCTTAGGCGGTCACTCCTACAATGAGCAGTTCTTC. Together with reference TRBV11-3 and TRBJ2-1, the CDR3 gives the full variable domain: EAGVVQSPRYKIIEKKQPVAFWCNPISGHNTLYWYLQNLGQGPELLIRYENEEAVDDSQLPKDRFSAERLKGVDSTLKIQPAELGDSAVYLCASSLGGHSYNEQFFGPGTRLTVL.